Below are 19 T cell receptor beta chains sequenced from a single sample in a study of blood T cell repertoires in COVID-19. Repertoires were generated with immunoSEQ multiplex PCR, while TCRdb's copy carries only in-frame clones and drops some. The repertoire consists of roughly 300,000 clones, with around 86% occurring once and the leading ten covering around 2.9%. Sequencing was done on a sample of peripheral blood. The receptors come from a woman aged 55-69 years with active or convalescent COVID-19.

Here the CDR3 reads CASSFQGAGANVLTF. The CDR3 DNA sequence: TGTGCCAGCAGTTTCCAGGGGGCTGGGGCCAACGTCCTGACTTTC. The V call is TRBV6-2 or TRBV6-3, the J call TRBJ2-6; TRBD1 agrees at 7 bases. CDR3 length equals 15 residues. Germline-derived CDR1 and CDR2 are MNHEY and SVGEGT. V lost 4 bases to trimming and J lost 2 bases; unmatched junction nucleotides: 2.

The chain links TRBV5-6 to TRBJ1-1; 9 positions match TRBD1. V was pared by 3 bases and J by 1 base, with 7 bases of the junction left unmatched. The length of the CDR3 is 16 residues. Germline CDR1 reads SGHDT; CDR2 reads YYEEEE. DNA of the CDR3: TGTGCCAGCAGCTGGGGGACAGGGTGGGCGAACACTGAAGCTTTCTTT. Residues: CASSWGTGWANTEAFF.

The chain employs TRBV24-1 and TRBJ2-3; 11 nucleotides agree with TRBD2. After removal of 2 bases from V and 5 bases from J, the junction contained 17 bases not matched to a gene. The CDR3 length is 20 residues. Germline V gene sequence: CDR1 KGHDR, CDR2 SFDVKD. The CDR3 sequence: CATSDWVPRVSGGGRDTQYF. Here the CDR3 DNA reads TGTGCCACCAGTGATTGGGTCCCCCGGGTTAGCGGGGGGGGAAGAGATACGCAGTATTTT.

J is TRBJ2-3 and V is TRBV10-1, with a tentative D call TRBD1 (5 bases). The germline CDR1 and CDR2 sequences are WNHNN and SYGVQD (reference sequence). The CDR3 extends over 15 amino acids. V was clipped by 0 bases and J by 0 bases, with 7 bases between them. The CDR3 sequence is CASSESRASTDTQYF. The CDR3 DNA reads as TGCGCCAGCAGTGAGTCCAGGGCTAGCACAGATACGCAGTATTTT.

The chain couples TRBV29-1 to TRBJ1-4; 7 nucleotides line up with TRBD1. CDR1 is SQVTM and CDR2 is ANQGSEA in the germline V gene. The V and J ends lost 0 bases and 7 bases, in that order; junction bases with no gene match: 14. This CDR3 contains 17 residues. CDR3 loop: CSVEEYFGTGVGEKLFF. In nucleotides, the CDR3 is TGCAGCGTTGAAGAATATTTCGGAACAGGGGTCGGTGAAAAACTGTTTTTT.

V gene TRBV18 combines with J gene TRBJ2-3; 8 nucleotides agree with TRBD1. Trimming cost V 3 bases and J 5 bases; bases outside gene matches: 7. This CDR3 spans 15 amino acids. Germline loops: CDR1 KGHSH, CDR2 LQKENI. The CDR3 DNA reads TGTGCCAGCTCACCGCTGGACAGGGTAGGAGATACGCAGTATTTT. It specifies CASSPLDRVGDTQYF.

CDR3 in amino acids: CASSIGPIGYEQYF. The CDR3 DNA sequence: TGTGCCAGTAGTATCGGTCCGATCGGCTACGAGCAGTACTTC. This chain links TRBV19 with TRBJ2-7; no clear D. The V gene lost 3 bases and the J gene lost 3 bases, with 12 bases spanning the gap. This CDR3 has 14 amino acids. Germline V gives CDR1 LNHDA, CDR2 SQIVND (reference sequence). Combining the CDR3 with reference TRBV19 and TRBJ2-7 gives the whole variable domain DGGITQSPKYLFRKEGQNVTLSCEQNLNHDAMYWYRQDPGQGLRLIYYSQIVNDFQKGDIAEGYSVSREKKESFPLTVTSAQKNPTAFYLCASSIGPIGYEQYFGPGTRLTVT.

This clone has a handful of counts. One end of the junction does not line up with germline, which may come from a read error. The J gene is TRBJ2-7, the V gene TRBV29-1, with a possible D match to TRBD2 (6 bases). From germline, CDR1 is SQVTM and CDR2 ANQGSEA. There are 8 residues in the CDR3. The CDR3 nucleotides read TGCAGCGTACGGGAGATAAACTTC. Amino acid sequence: CSVREINF.

As DNA, the CDR3 is TGTGCCAGCAAACAGGGGGCCGGGGGTATGCCCCAGCATTTT. Translated, it gives CASKQGAGGMPQHF. The chain joins TRBV27 to TRBJ1-5; 9 bases fit TRBD1. Germline CDR1 MNHEY, CDR2 SMNVEV (reference sequence). J lost 9 bases, V lost 7 bases, and 10 bases had no gene match. The CDR3 runs 14 residues.

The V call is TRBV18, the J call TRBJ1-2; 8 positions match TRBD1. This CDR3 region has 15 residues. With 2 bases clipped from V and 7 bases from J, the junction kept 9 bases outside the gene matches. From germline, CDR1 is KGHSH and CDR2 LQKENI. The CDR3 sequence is CASSPDTGGAIGYTF. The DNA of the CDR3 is TGTGCCAGCTCACCAGACACAGGGGGTGCTATTGGCTACACCTTC.

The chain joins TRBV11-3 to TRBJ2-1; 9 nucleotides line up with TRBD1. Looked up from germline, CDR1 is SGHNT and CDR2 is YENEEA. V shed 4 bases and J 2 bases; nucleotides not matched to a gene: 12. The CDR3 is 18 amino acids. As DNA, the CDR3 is TGTGCCAGCAGCTCCCAAGGATTGGGACAGGGTACCTACAATGAGCAGTTCTTC. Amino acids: CASSSQGLGQGTYNEQFF. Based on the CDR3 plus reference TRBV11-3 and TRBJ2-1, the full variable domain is EAGVVQSPRYKIIEKKQPVAFWCNPISGHNTLYWYLQNLGQGPELLIRYENEEAVDDSQLPKDRFSAERLKGVDSTLKIQPAELGDSAVYLCASSSQGLGQGTYNEQFFGPGTRLTVL.

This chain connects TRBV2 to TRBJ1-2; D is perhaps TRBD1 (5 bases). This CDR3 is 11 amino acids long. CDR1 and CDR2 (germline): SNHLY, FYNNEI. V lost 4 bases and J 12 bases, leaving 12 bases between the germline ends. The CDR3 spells CASSGGSWHTF. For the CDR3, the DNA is TGTGCCAGCAGTGGGGGCTCATGGCACACCTTC.

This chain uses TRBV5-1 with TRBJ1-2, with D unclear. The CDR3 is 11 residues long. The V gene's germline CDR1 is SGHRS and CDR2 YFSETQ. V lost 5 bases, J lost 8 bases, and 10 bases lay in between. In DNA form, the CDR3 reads TGCGCCAGCAGAAGGGAGGAGGGCTACACCTTC. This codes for CASRREEGYTF.

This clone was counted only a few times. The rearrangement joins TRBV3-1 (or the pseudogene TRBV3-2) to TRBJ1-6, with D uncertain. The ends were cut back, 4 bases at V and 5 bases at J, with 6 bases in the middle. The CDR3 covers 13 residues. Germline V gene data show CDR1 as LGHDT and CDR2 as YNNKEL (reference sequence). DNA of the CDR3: TGTGCCAGCAGCCCCTCGGATAATTCACCCCTCCACTTT. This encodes CASSPSDNSPLHF.

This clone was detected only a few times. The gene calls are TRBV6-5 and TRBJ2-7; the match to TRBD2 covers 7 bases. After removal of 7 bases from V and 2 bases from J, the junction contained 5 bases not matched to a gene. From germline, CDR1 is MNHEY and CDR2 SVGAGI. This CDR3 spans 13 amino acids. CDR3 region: CASTSGAAYEQYF. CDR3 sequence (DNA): TGTGCCAGCACGAGCGGGGCTGCCTACGAGCAGTACTTC.

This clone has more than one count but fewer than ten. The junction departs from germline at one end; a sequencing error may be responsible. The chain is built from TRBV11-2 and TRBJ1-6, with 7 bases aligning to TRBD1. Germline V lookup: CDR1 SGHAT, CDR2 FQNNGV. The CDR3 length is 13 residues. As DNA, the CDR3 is TGTGCCAGCACCTTATACAGGGGTTCACCCCTCCACTTT. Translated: CASTLYRGSPLHF.

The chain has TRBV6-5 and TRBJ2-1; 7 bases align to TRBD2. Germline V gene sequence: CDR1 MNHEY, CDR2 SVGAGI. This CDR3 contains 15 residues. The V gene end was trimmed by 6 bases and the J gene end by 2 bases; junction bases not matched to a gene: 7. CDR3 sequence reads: CASSLGGVPYNEQFF. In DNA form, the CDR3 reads TGTGCCAGCAGCCTTGGGGGGGTGCCCTACAATGAGCAGTTCTTC.

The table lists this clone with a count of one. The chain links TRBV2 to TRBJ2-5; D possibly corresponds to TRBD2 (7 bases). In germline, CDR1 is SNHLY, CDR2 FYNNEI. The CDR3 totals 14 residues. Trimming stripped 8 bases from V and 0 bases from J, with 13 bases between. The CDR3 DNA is TGTGCCAGCGGGCGGGGGCTCTACCAAGAGACCCAGTACTTC. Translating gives CASGRGLYQETQYF.

CDR3 sequence reads: CATSREIAGGLNEQFF. CDR3 DNA sequence: TGTGCCACCAGCAGAGAGATAGCGGGGGGGCTGAATGAGCAGTTCTTC. This chain joins TRBV15 and TRBJ2-1; 11 positions match TRBD2. CDR1 LNHNV and CDR2 YYDKDF come from the germline V gene (reference sequence). The V gene end was trimmed by 0 bases and the J gene end by 7 bases; junction bases not matched to a gene: 5. The CDR3 extends over 16 amino acids.